These T cell receptor beta chains were read from a single sample in a study of identical twins. TCRdb ran MiXCR on the 5' RACE reads and lists one entry per CDR3 protein. The profile shows just under 650,000 distinct CDR3 sequences, roughly 7.2% of them singletons. The same data also contributed to another study, on yellow fever vaccine responses in identical twins.

Material: PBMCs. The receptor set was obtained from a woman aged 18-29 years in good health. Each CDR3 is given with its conserved first and last residue. D genes are given only for firm matches. Size tells how often a clone was seen (once, few, many) or the class of an expanded clone, and some rows leave it out.

abundance | j_gene | len | v_gene | d_gene | CDR3nt | CDR3aa
few | TRBJ2-1 | 14 | TRBV29-1 | TRBD2 | TGCAGCGTGCGGACTAGCGGGATTTACAATGAGCAGTTCTTC | CSVRTSGIYNEQFF
many | TRBJ2-5 | 14 | TRBV2 | - | TGTGCCAGCAGTGAATCGACCCGCGGGGAGACCCAGTACTTC | CASSESTRGETQYF
- | TRBJ2-7 | 16 | TRBV12-3/TRBV12-4 | TRBD1 | TGTGCCAGCAGTTTCTACTCGGGACAGAAAACCTACGAGCAGTACTTC | CASSFYSGQKTYEQYF
- | TRBJ1-5 | 12 | TRBV6-6 | TRBD1 | TGTGCCAGCAGTGACAGGGTTCAGCCCCAGCATTTT | CASSDRVQPQHF
- | TRBJ2-5 | 13 | TRBV29-1 | - | TGCAGCGGCGGGCTTGGACAGCAAGAGACCCAGTACTTC | CSGGLGQQETQYF
many | TRBJ1-3 | 15 | TRBV4-1 | - | TGCGCCAGCAGCCAATCCCGGGCCTCTGGAAACACCATATATTTT | CASSQSRASGNTIYF
- | TRBJ1-5 | 13 | TRBV20-1 | TRBD1 | TGCAGTGCTAGGGAGGGGGCAGGTCAGCCCCAGCATTTT | CSAREGAGQPQHF
- | TRBJ2-1 | 12 | TRBV5-6 | - | TGTGCCAGCAGCTGGGGGTCTACTGAGCAGTTCTTC | CASSWGSTEQFF
- | TRBJ1-2 | 16 | TRBV9 | - | TGTGCCAGCAGCGTAGAGGGGGGATCAACTAACTATGGCTACACCTTC | CASSVEGGSTNYGYTF
- | TRBJ2-1 | 15 | TRBV5-1 | TRBD1 | TGCGCCAGCAGCCGGGTCGGACAGGGAAACAATGAGCAGTTCTTC | CASSRVGQGNNEQFF
- | TRBJ2-2 | 14 | TRBV7-2 | - | TGTGCCAGCAGCGCTCTTTTTGGGGCCGGGGAGCTGTTTTTT | CASSALFGAGELFF
many | TRBJ2-1 | 10 | TRBV29-1 | - | TGCAGCGTACCCGCCCCTGAGCAGTTCTTC | CSVPAPEQFF
few | TRBJ2-5 | 14 | TRBV5-1 | TRBD2 | TGCGCCAGCAGCCAACTGACTAGCGGGGAGACCCAGTACTTC | CASSQLTSGETQYF
many | TRBJ1-1 | 13 | TRBV9 | - | TGTGCCAGCAGCGTAGGGGGGAGCACTGAAGCTTTCTTT | CASSVGGSTEAFF
- | TRBJ1-1 | 15 | TRBV7-2 | - | TGTGCCAGCAGCGGGGTCGGGGGGGGTATCTCTGAAGCTTTCTTT | CASSGVGGGISEAFF
- | TRBJ2-3 | 15 | TRBV7-2 | - | TGTGCCAGCAGCTTAGGTGGTTCCCCCACAGATACGCAGTATTTT | CASSLGGSPTDTQYF
many | TRBJ2-1 | 15 | TRBV12-3/TRBV12-4 | TRBD2 | TGTGCCAGCCGCGGGACTAGCGGGAGAGACGGTGAGCAGTTCTTC | CASRGTSGRDGEQFF
few | TRBJ1-2 | 15 | TRBV19 | - | TGTGCCAGTAGTATAGAGACCGGGGCCAACTATGGCTACACCTTC | CASSIETGANYGYTF
- | TRBJ1-6 | 16 | TRBV5-6 | - | TGTGCCAGCAGCCCCACGGGGGGCTTCGACGGATCACCCCTCCACTTT | CASSPTGGFDGSPLHF
many | TRBJ2-1 | 15 | TRBV3-1 | - | TGTGCCAGCAGCCAAGCGGTGAGCTTATACAATGAGCAGTTCTTC | CASSQAVSLYNEQFF
- | TRBJ2-2 | 14 | TRBV5-5 | - | TGTGCCAGCAGCTTGTTTGGCGATGTCGGGGAGCTGTTTTTT | CASSLFGDVGELFF
few | TRBJ2-3 | 15 | TRBV12-3/TRBV12-4 | - | TGTGCCAGCAGTTTAGGACCGGACGCGGCAGATACGCAGTATTTT | CASSLGPDAADTQYF
few | TRBJ2-1 | 16 | TRBV12-3/TRBV12-4 | TRBD2 | TGTGCCAGCACCGGGACTAGCGGGACCTCCTACAAGGAGCAGTTCTTC | CASTGTSGTSYKEQFF
- | TRBJ2-1 | 16 | TRBV7-2 | TRBD2 | TGTGCCAGCAGCTTTGTTCGACTAGCGGGATCGGGTGAGCAGTTCTTC | CASSFVRLAGSGEQFF
many | TRBJ1-1 | 14 | TRBV12-3/TRBV12-4 | - | TGTGCCAGCACCTTACAGGGCCGGAACACTGAAGCTTTCTTT | CASTLQGRNTEAFF
few | TRBJ2-1 | 15 | TRBV20-1 | TRBD2 | TGCAGTGCTAGGAAAATAGCGGGAGGAACAGGTGAGCAGTTCTTC | CSARKIAGGTGEQFF
many | TRBJ2-1 | 13 | TRBV11-2 | - | TGTGCCAGCAGCTTCGATCCCCAGGTAGGGCAGTTCTTC | CASSFDPQVGQFF
- | TRBJ2-5 | 15 | TRBV11-2 | TRBD1 | TGTGCCAGCAGCGGGGGCCGGGACAGACAAGAGACCCAGTACTTC | CASSGGRDRQETQYF
- | TRBJ2-5 | 15 | TRBV27 | TRBD2 | TGTGCCAGCAGGGGAGCGGGAGGGAGTACGGAGACCCAGTACTTC | CASRGAGGSTETQYF
many | TRBJ2-1 | 16 | TRBV10-3 | - | TGTGCCATCAGTGAGTCACAGGGCCGAGACTACAATGAGCAGTTCTTC | CAISESQGRDYNEQFF
few | TRBJ2-3 | 18 | TRBV5-1 | - | TGCGCCAGCAGCCCCACTGAGATTTGGGATTTGAGCACAGATACGCAGTATTTT | CASSPTEIWDLSTDTQYF
few | TRBJ1-1 | 16 | TRBV20-1 | TRBD1 | TGCAGTGCTACTGACAGGGGTGGCAGCGGGAACACTGAAGCTTTCTTT | CSATDRGGSGNTEAFF
- | TRBJ1-1 | 13 | TRBV12-3/TRBV12-4 | TRBD1 | TGTGCCAGCACCCTACAGGGGCACACTGAAGCTTTCTTT | CASTLQGHTEAFF
many | TRBJ2-2 | 15 | TRBV12-3/TRBV12-4 | - | TGTGCCAGCAGTTTTAACCTAGATTACACCGGGGAGCTGTTTTTT | CASSFNLDYTGELFF
few | TRBJ2-1 | 12 | TRBV29-1 | - | TGCAGCGTAGGGGGGGCCCAGGATGAGCAGTTCTTC | CSVGGAQDEQFF
many | TRBJ1-2 | 13 | TRBV28 | - | TGTGCCAGCAGAAGGATAGGCAGTGGGGGCTACACCTTC | CASRRIGSGGYTF
many | TRBJ1-2 | 13 | TRBV5-1 | - | TGCGCCAGCAGCGGCAGTGCTAACTATGGCTACACCTTC | CASSGSANYGYTF
many | TRBJ1-3 | 13 | TRBV2 | - | TGTGCCAGCCGGGGCAGGGCGGTGGACACCATATATTTT | CASRGRAVDTIYF
many | TRBJ2-1 | 16 | TRBV12-3/TRBV12-4 | - | TGTGCCAGCAGTTTACCGTTTTGGTACTCCTACAATGAGCAGTTCTTC | CASSLPFWYSYNEQFF
- | TRBJ2-3 | 17 | TRBV3-1 | - | TGTGCCAGCAGCCAGAGGACCACGACCACAGGCACAGATACGCAGTATTTT | CASSQRTTTTGTDTQYF
- | TRBJ1-3 | 13 | TRBV20-1 | - | TGCAGTGCTAGACCTAGCTCTGGAAACACCATATATTTT | CSARPSSGNTIYF
many | TRBJ2-1 | 15 | TRBV24-1 | - | TGTGCCACCGCCCCTTCTCGGGGCTCCTCCAATGAGCAGTTCTTC | CATAPSRGSSNEQFF
many | TRBJ2-3 | 17 | TRBV20-1 | - | TGCAGTGCTAGAGATCTGATGAGCGGATATAGCACAGATACGCAGTATTTT | CSARDLMSGYSTDTQYF
few | TRBJ2-2 | 20 | TRBV11-1 | TRBD2 | TGTGCCAGCAGCCCCTTTCTCCTGACTAGCGGGAGAAGAAAAACCGGGGAGCTGTTTTTT | CASSPFLLTSGRRKTGELFF
once | TRBJ2-3 | 14 | TRBV7-9 | TRBD2 | TGTGCCAGCAGCCGAGCGGGGGGGGAAGATACGCAGTATTTT | CASSRAGGEDTQYF
few | TRBJ2-3 | 14 | TRBV6-4 | - | TGTGCCAGCAGTCCCAAGGGGGGCTTAGATACGCAGTATTTT | CASSPKGGLDTQYF
- | TRBJ2-1 | 14 | TRBV29-1 | - | TGCAGCGTTGAAGGCCAGGGATCCTACAATGAGCAGTTCTTC | CSVEGQGSYNEQFF
many | TRBJ2-6 | 17 | TRBV29-1 | - | TGCAGCGTTGAAGATCGGGCAGAACGCTCTGGGGCCAACGTCCTGACTTTC | CSVEDRAERSGANVLTF
few | TRBJ1-1 | 12 | TRBV20-1 | - | TGCAGTGCTGAACCGGACATCGGTGAAGCTTTCTTT | CSAEPDIGEAFF
many | TRBJ2-6 | 19 | TRBV5-1 | TRBD2 | TGCGCCAGCAGCTCAAAACTAGCGGGGTTTCCCTCTGGGGCCAACGTCCTGACTTTC | CASSSKLAGFPSGANVLTF
many | TRBJ1-1 | 15 | TRBV11-2 | - | TGTGCCAGCAGCTTAGAGCGGTCAGGGAACACTGAAGCTTTCTTT | CASSLERSGNTEAFF